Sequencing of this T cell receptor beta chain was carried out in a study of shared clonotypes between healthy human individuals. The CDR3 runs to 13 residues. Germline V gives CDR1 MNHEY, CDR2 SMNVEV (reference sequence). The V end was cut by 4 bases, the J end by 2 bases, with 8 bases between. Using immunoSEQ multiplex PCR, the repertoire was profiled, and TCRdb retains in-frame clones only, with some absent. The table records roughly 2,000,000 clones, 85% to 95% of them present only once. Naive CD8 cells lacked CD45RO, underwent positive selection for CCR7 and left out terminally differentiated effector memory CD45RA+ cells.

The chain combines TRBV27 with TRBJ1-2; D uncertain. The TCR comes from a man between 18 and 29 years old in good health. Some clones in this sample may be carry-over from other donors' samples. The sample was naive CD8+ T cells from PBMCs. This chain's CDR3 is CASSSYSNYGYTF. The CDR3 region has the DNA TGTGCCAGCAGTTCCTACTCCAACTATGGCTACACCTTC.